This is a list of T cell receptor beta chains from one sample in a study of CD8+ T cells in alopecia areata. Repertoires were generated with immunoSEQ multiplex PCR, while TCRdb's copy carries only in-frame clones and drops some. The sample gives 200,000 to 250,000 clones, roughly two fifths of which show up once; almost 0.5% is in the top ten. This material consisted of CD4+ T cells sorted from blood, taken around week 30, from a patient treated with tofacitinib. The source is a human donor with alopecia areata. The CDR3 runs from the conserved cysteine through the conserved F or W. D genes are given only for firm matches. A clone size is listed for some rows: how often the clone was seen (once, few, many), or a class if it is expanded.

clone_size	d_call	j_call	v_call	cdr3_aa	cdr3_nt
NA	TRBD1	TRBJ2-7	TRBV5-1	CASSLAAGQDGYEQYF	TGCGCCAGCAGCTTGGCGGCGGGACAGGATGGTTACGAGCAGTACTTC
few	NA	TRBJ2-7	TRBV6-1	CASSQGRKTSYEQYF	TGTGCCAGCAGCCAGGGGAGGAAGACCTCCTACGAGCAGTACTTC
NA	TRBD2	TRBJ2-1	TRBV30	CAWAGTRLHNEQFF	TGTGCCTGGGCCGGGACTAGACTACACAATGAGCAGTTCTTC
few	NA	TRBJ2-5	TRBV7-8	CASSLGIQETQYF	TGTGCCAGCAGCTTAGGGATTCAAGAGACCCAGTACTTC
NA	NA	TRBJ2-5	TRBV18	CASSLNDQETQYF	TGTGCCAGCTCACTGAACGACCAAGAGACCCAGTACTTC
NA	NA	TRBJ2-3	TRBV5-4	CASTLGGQGGADTQYF	TGTGCCAGCACCCTGGGCGGGCAGGGCGGCGCAGATACGCAGTATTTT
NA	NA	TRBJ2-1	TRBV2	CASSVRAYNEQFF	TGTGCCAGCAGTGTGCGGGCCTACAATGAGCAGTTCTTC
NA	NA	TRBJ1-1	TRBV6-5	CATTDGPFTEAFF	TGTGCCACCACAGACGGTCCTTTTACTGAAGCTTTCTTT
NA	NA	TRBJ1-5	TRBV30	CAWSGGLSNQPQHF	TGTGCCTGGAGTGGGGGCCTTAGCAATCAGCCCCAGCATTTT
NA	TRBD1	TRBJ1-6	TRBV9	CASSPGQGYYNSPLHF	TGTGCCAGCAGCCCCGGACAGGGGTACTATAATTCACCCCTCCACTTT
few	NA	TRBJ2-6	TRBV7-3	CASSFLRGSGANVLTF	TGTGCCAGCAGCTTCTTGAGGGGCTCTGGGGCCAACGTCCTGACTTTC
few	TRBD2	TRBJ2-1	TRBV11-3	CASSPRGAGGHNEQFF	TGTGCCAGCAGCCCCCGGGGAGCGGGGGGTCACAATGAGCAGTTCTTC
few	TRBD1	TRBJ2-7	TRBV15	CATSRQGQGAYEQYF	TGTGCCACCAGCAGACAGGGACAGGGGGCCTACGAGCAGTACTTC
few	NA	TRBJ2-3	TRBV30	CAWSRGLNTDTQYF	TGTGCCTGGAGTCGCGGACTAAACACAGATACGCAGTATTTT
few	TRBD1	TRBJ1-3	TRBV5-1	CASSTTGDSGNTIYF	TGCGCCAGCAGCACCACAGGGGACTCTGGAAACACCATATATTTT
once	NA	TRBJ2-5	TRBV9	CASSPGPHEETQYF	TGTGCCAGCAGCCCGGGGCCTCATGAGGAGACCCAGTACTTC
NA	NA	TRBJ1-2	TRBV20-1	CSARNGGYTF	TGCAGTGCTAGGAATGGTGGCTACACCTTC
NA	NA	TRBJ1-2	TRBV9	CASSAFAGKDYGYTF	TGTGCCAGCAGCGCTTTCGCGGGCAAAGACTATGGCTACACCTTC
NA	NA	TRBJ2-3	TRBV29-1	CSVEEPTLTPDTQYF	TGCAGCGTTGAAGAACCCACCTTGACCCCAGATACGCAGTATTTT
few	NA	TRBJ2-3	TRBV2	CASSLQGTDTQYF	TGTGCCAGCAGCCTCCAGGGAACAGATACGCAGTATTTT
few	TRBD1	TRBJ1-2	TRBV20-1	CSAGTGYGYTF	TGCAGTGCAGGGACAGGGTATGGCTACACCTTC
NA	NA	TRBJ2-7	TRBV30	CAWSVRQLNLYEQYF	TGTGCCTGGAGTGTACGACAGCTTAACCTTTACGAGCAGTACTTC
NA	TRBD2	TRBJ2-7	TRBV7-2	CASSFLAGVYEQYF	TGTGCCAGCAGCTTCCTAGCGGGGGTCTACGAGCAGTACTTC
NA	NA	TRBJ2-7	TRBV4-1	CASSQVLQVSSYEQYF	TGCGCCAGCAGCCAAGTACTCCAGGTTAGCTCCTACGAGCAGTACTTC